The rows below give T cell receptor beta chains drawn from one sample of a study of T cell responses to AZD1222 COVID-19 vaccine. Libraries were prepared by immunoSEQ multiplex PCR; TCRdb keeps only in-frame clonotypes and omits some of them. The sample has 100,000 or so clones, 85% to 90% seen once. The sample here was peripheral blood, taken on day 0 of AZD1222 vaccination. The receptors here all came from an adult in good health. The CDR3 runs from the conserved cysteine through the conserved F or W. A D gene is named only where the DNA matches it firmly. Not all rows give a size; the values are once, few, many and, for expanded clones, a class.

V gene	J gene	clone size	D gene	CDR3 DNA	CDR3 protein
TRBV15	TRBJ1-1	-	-	TGTGCCACCAGCAGAGATCCGGATGGGACTGAAGCTTTCTTT	CATSRDPDGTEAFF
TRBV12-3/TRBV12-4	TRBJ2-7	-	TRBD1	TGTGCCAGCAGGACAGGGGGCCACGAGCAGTACTTC	CASRTGGHEQYF
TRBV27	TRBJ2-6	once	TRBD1	TGTGCCAGCCGCGCCGGGACAGACTCTGGGGCCAACGTCCTGACTTTC	CASRAGTDSGANVLTF
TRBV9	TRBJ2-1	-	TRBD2	TGTGCCAGCGGCCGAGCGGGAGTCGATGAGCAGTTCTTC	CASGRAGVDEQFF
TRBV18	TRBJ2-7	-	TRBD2	TGTGCCAGCTCAACTAGCGGGGTGGGCTACGAGCAGTACTTC	CASSTSGVGYEQYF
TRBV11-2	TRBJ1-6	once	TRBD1	TGTGCCAGCAGCATCAGGGGGCAGGGCCCAGGGAACCCCCTCCACTTT	CASSIRGQGPGNPLHF
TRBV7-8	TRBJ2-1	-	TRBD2	TGTGCCAGCAGCCCGAGACTAGCGGGAGCCCCTGCCTCGTACAATGAGCAGTTCTTC	CASSPRLAGAPASYNEQFF
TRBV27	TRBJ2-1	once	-	TGTGCCAGCATTAAGGGAAATGAGCAGTTCTTC	CASIKGNEQFF
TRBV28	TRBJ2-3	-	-	TGTGCCAGCAGTTTAGTGGGGCTAGCTGACACAGATACGCAGTATTTT	CASSLVGLADTDTQYF
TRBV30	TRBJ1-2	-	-	TGTGCCTGGAGTGTTGGAAGTGGCTACACCTTC	CAWSVGSGYTF
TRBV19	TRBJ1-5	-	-	TGTGCCAGTAGTGACACTTCAAATCAGCCCCAGCATTTT	CASSDTSNQPQHF
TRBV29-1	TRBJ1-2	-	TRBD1	TGCAGCGTTGCCAGGGGGAACTATGGCTACACCTTC	CSVARGNYGYTF
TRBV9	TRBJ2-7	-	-	TGTGCCAGCAGCGTGCAAGGGACGGACGAGCAGTACTTC	CASSVQGTDEQYF
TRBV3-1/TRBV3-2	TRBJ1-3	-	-	TGTGCCAGCAGCCAGGGGGAAGGCTCTGGAAACACCATATATTTT	CASSQGEGSGNTIYF
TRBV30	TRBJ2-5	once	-	TGTGCCTGGAGTGGGTTGACGGTCCAAGAGACCCAGTACTTC	CAWSGLTVQETQYF
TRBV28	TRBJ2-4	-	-	TGTGCCAGCCGGGAGTCCGCCAAAAACATTCAGTACTTC	CASRESAKNIQYF
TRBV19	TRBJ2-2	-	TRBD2	TGTGCCAGTATCCTCACACTAGCGGGAGCGTACACCGGGGAGCTGTTTTTT	CASILTLAGAYTGELFF
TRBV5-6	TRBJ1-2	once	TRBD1	TGTGCCAGCAGTGTCGGACAGGGGGACTATGGCTACACCTTC	CASSVGQGDYGYTF
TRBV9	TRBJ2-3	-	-	TGTGCCAGCAGCGTAGGTGGATCTAGCACAGATACGCAGTATTTT	CASSVGGSSTDTQYF
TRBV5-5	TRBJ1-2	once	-	TGTGCCAGCAGCTTGCTCTCTGAGGGCAACTATGGCTACACCTTC	CASSLLSEGNYGYTF
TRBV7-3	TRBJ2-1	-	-	TGTGCCAGCAGCTTATCGGGGGCGACCAATGAGCAGTTCTTC	CASSLSGATNEQFF
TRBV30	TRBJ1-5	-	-	TGTGCCTGGAGTGTACGGCGGGACAGCAATCAGCCCCAGCATTTT	CAWSVRRDSNQPQHF
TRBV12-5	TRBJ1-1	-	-	TGTGCTAGTGGTTTAGGCGTGGGGCAGGCTTTCTTT	CASGLGVGQAFF
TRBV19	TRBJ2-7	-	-	TGTGCCAGTAGTAGCGTCGTCGGCAGCTCCTACGAGCAGTACTTC	CASSSVVGSSYEQYF
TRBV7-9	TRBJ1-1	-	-	TGTGCCAGCAGGTACGACAGTGGCTTGACTGAAGCTTTCTTT	CASRYDSGLTEAFF
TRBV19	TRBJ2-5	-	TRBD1	TGTGCCAGTAGCAGCGACAGGGTCAGAAGCAGAGAGACCCAGTACTTC	CASSSDRVRSRETQYF
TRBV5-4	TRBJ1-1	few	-	TGTGCCAGCAGCCTTGGTTCGGGGGTCCGGGGCACTGAAGCTTTCTTT	CASSLGSGVRGTEAFF
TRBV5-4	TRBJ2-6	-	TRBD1	TGTGCCAGCAGCAAGACAGGGACCGGGGCCAACGTCCTGACTTTC	CASSKTGTGANVLTF
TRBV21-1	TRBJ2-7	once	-	TGTGCCAGCAGCAAAGAGGACGGGTACTACGAGCAGTACTTC	CASSKEDGYYEQYF
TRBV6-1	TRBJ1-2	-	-	TGTGCCAGCAGTGAAGCTGGGGTCGTGGGGTATGGCTACACCTTC	CASSEAGVVGYGYTF
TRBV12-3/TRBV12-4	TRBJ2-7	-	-	TGTGCCAGCAGTCTCCGACCAACGTACGAGCAGTACTTC	CASSLRPTYEQYF
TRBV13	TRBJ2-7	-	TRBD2	TGTGCCAGCAGCTTAGGGACTAGCTCTTACGAGCAGTACTTC	CASSLGTSSYEQYF
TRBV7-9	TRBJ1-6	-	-	TGTGCCAGCAGCTTAGTTGACGATTCACCCCTCCACTTT	CASSLVDDSPLHF
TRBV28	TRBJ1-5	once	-	TGTGCCAGCGGGGTGGGCAATCAGCCCCAGCATTTT	CASGVGNQPQHF
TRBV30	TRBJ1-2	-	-	TGTGCCTGGAGGTACGGCAGCTATGGCTACACCTTC	CAWRYGSYGYTF
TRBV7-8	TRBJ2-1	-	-	TGTGCCAGCAGCTTCGGGACACCCGGTGAGCAGTTCTTC	CASSFGTPGEQFF
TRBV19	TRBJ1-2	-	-	TGTGCCAGTGCCCCCTCTCCGTCAGGCTATGGCTACACCTTC	CASAPSPSGYGYTF
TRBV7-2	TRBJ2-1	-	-	TGTGCCAGCAGCTTAATCCGAGGGAATGAGCAGTTCTTC	CASSLIRGNEQFF
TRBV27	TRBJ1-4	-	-	TGTGCCAGCAGTTTAAAAGTAAATGAAAAACTGTTTTTT	CASSLKVNEKLFF
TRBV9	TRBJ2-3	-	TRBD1	TGTGCCAGCAGCGTATGGGGACAGGGGGGAACAGATACGCAGTATTTT	CASSVWGQGGTDTQYF
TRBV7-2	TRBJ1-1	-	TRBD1	TGTGCCAGCAGCTTGACAGGGATCGGTGAAGCTTTCTTT	CASSLTGIGEAFF
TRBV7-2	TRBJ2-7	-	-	TGTGCCAGCAGCTTATTAAACGAGCAGTACTTC	CASSLLNEQYF
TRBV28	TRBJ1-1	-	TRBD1	TGTGCCAGCAGTTTGGGGTACAGGGGCCCGAACGCTGAAGCTTTCTTT	CASSLGYRGPNAEAFF
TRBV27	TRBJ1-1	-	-	TGTGCCAGCAGTATCGATAGGAGGAACACTGAAGCTTTCTTT	CASSIDRRNTEAFF
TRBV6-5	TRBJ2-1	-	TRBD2	TGTGCCAGCAGTCCTGGACTAGCAGGCTCCGTTGAGCAGTTCTTC	CASSPGLAGSVEQFF
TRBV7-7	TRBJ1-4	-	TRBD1	TGTGCCAGCAGCCCCGGGACAGGGAATGAAAAACTGTTTTTT	CASSPGTGNEKLFF
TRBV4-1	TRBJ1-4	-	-	TGCGCCAGCAGCCAAGATCTCGAGGTACCCAATGAAAAACTGTTTTTT	CASSQDLEVPNEKLFF
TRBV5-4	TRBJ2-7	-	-	TGTGCCAGCAGCTTGCCGACAGCCTACGAGCAGTACTTC	CASSLPTAYEQYF
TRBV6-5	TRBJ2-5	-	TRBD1	TGTGCCAGCACCATCGTGGGGACAGGGCCAGAGACCCAGTACTTC	CASTIVGTGPETQYF
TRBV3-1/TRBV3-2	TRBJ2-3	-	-	TGTGCCAGCAGCCTGGCTGGAGACACAGATACGCAGTATTTT	CASSLAGDTDTQYF
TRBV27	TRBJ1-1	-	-	TGTGCCAGCAGGGGGCCCTCGGCAGACACTTTCTTT	CASRGPSADTFF
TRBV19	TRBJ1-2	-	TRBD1	TGTGCCAGTAGGAAAGTCACAGGGGGCTTCTATGGCTACACCTTC	CASRKVTGGFYGYTF
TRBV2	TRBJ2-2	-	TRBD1	TGTGCCAGCACCCCCCAAGACAGGGGGACCGGGGAGCTGTTTTTT	CASTPQDRGTGELFF
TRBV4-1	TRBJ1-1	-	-	TGCGCCAGCAGCCAAGACTTGAACACTGAAGCTTTCTTT	CASSQDLNTEAFF
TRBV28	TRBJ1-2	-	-	TGTGCCAGCAGTGTTGAGACAGGAAGAAGCTACACCTTC	CASSVETGRSYTF
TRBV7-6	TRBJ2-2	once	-	TGTGCCAGCAACCCCACTACCCGAGGCACCGGGGAGCTGTTTTTT	CASNPTTRGTGELFF
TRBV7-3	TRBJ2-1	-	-	TGTGCCAGCAGCCAAGGGGGGCTACAGTACAATGAGCAGTTCTTC	CASSQGGLQYNEQFF
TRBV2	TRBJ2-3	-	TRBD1	TGTGCCGGCGGGACAGGGAGCACAGATACGCAGTATTTT	CAGGTGSTDTQYF
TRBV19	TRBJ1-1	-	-	TGTGCCAGTGGAGGCCACACTGAAGCTTTCTTT	CASGGHTEAFF